These 18 T cell receptor beta chains were all obtained from the same sample, sequenced in a study of blood T cell repertoires in COVID-19. Assay: immunoSEQ multiplex PCR; the TCRdb copy retains only in-frame clones and omits some. Among some 100,000 clones listed, approximately 89% were seen once. The sequenced sample consisted of peripheral blood. The receptor set was obtained from a man in his fifties with acute or convalescent COVID-19.

For the CDR3, the DNA is TGCGCCAGCAGCCCCGGACAGGGGACCACTGAAGCTTTCTTT. Its translation is CASSPGQGTTEAFF. The gene calls are TRBV4-1 and TRBJ1-1; 9 bases line up with TRBD1. Germline CDR1 MGHRA, CDR2 YSYEKL. Germline trimming cut 4 bases from V and 4 bases from J; bases unmatched to any gene: 4. The CDR3 is made up of 14 amino acids.

The chain couples TRBV7-9 to TRBJ2-1; 15 bases match TRBD2. Germline CDR1 is SEHNR and CDR2 is FQNEAQ (reference sequence). This CDR3 has 18 amino acids. V dropped 1 base and J dropped 7; count of bases not matched to a gene: 8. CDR3 residues: CASSLGQAGTSGRNEQFF. The CDR3 DNA reads TGTGCCAGCAGCTTAGGTCAAGCGGGGACTAGCGGGAGGAATGAGCAGTTCTTC.

This clone has a handful of counts. V is TRBV5-1 and J is TRBJ2-1; D possibly corresponds to TRBD2 (6 bases). Germline lookup yields CDR1 SGHRS and CDR2 YFSETQ. This CDR3 has 15 residues. Trimming stripped 4 bases from V and 7 bases from J, with 18 bases between. The CDR3, as DNA: TGCGCCAGCAGCACCAGACTAGTTCTTGGTAATGAGCAGTTCTTC. Translation: CASSTRLVLGNEQFF.

The genes are TRBV5-1 and TRBJ2-1; a weak D match, TRBD2 (6 bases). Germline V gives CDR1 SGHRS, CDR2 YFSETQ. V lost 6 bases and J lost 4, with 14 bases in between. The CDR3 sequence is 14 residues long. The CDR3: CASIRDLAYNEQFF. The CDR3 nucleotides are TGCGCCAGCATTCGGGACTTAGCTTACAATGAGCAGTTCTTC.

The chain uses TRBV28 and TRBJ2-3, with D maybe TRBD1 (6 bases). The CDR3 length is 15 residues. V was cut by 6 bases and J by 1 base, with 14 bases left in between. CDR1 is MDHEN, CDR2 SYDVKM, per germline. The DNA of the CDR3 is TGTGCCAGCAGCTGGTCGAAGGGGGGCACAGATACGCAGTATTTT. This translates into CASSWSKGGTDTQYF.

A few counts support this clone. V gene TRBV27 combines with J gene TRBJ2-1; 7 bases line up with TRBD2. Germline V gene lookup returns CDR1 MNHEY and CDR2 SMNVEV (reference sequence). The CDR3 runs to 16 residues. Trimming removed 4 bases from V and 0 bases from J; junction bases left unmatched: 6. This chain's CDR3 is CASSSPGGSSYNEQFF. For the CDR3, the DNA is TGTGCCAGCAGTTCCCCCGGCGGGAGCTCCTACAATGAGCAGTTCTTC.

This clone appeared a single time. The rearrangement joins TRBV5-1 to TRBJ1-2; TRBD1 might be the D (6 bases). V was shortened by 5 bases and J by 8 bases, with 16 bases between the two germline ends. Germline V CDR1 and CDR2: SGHRS, YFSETQ. This CDR3 spans 13 amino acids. CDR3 nucleotide sequence: TGCGCCAGCAGGGCAGGGGCTCCTGACGGCTACACCTTC. Its translation is CASRAGAPDGYTF.

This chain joins TRBV5-4 and TRBJ1-6; unclear D gene. There are 15 residues in the CDR3. The germline gives CDR1 SGHNT, CDR2 YYREEE (reference sequence). Between the trimmed V and J ends, which lost 1 base and 10 bases, there was a span of 15 bases. In DNA form, the CDR3 reads TGTGCCAGCAGCTTGAATCGAGGGATATTCTCACCCCTCCACTTT. It is translated as CASSLNRGIFSPLHF.

The chain couples TRBV4-1 to TRBJ1-1; no reliable D call. V was clipped by 1 base and J by 4 bases, with 13 bases between them. This CDR3 region has 15 residues. The germline V gene has CDR1 MGHRA and CDR2 YSYEKL. Written as DNA, the CDR3 is TGCGCCAGCAGCCAAGTCCTGGGAGAGAGCACTGAAGCTTTCTTT. Amino acid sequence: CASSQVLGESTEAFF.

The chain carries TRBV12-3 or TRBV12-4 and TRBJ2-7; 8 nucleotides agree with TRBD1. The CDR3 contains 13 residues. V lost 5 bases and J lost 5; bases outside the gene matches: 5. Here the CDR3 reads CASSRTGFHEQYF. The CDR3 DNA follows: TGTGCCAGCAGTCGGACAGGGTTCCACGAGCAGTACTTC.

This chain links TRBV7-3 with TRBJ2-7; D gene uncertain. Trimming pared 5 bases from V and 2 bases from J, leaving 16 bases between. The CDR3 contains 15 residues. CDR1 and CDR2 from the germline V gene are SGHTA and FQGTGA. CDR3 nucleotides: TGTGCCAGCAGCATACGAGTCGAAGTAGCCTACGAGCAGTACTTC. It is translated as CASSIRVEVAYEQYF.

The chain has TRBV2 and TRBJ1-2, with TRBD1 as a possible D gene (6 bases). V dropped 6 bases and J dropped 2 bases, with 13 bases sitting between them. This CDR3 spans 14 amino acids. Germline V CDR1 and CDR2: SNHLY, FYNNEI. The CDR3 loop is CASRPGQINYGYTF. As DNA, the CDR3 is TGTGCCAGCAGGCCCGGACAGATAAACTATGGCTACACCTTC.

The V and J genes are TRBV28 and TRBJ2-1; 8 positions agree with TRBD2. CDR1 MDHEN and CDR2 SYDVKM come from the germline V gene. This CDR3 is built from 14 residues. The ends lost 6 bases at V and 9 bases at J; junction bases unmatched: 10. The CDR3 DNA is TGTGCCAGCAGCTCAGCGGGAGAACAGGGTGAGCAGTTCTTC. As protein: CASSSAGEQGEQFF.

V is TRBV5-1 and J is TRBJ2-3; no definite D call. The V and J ends lost 1 base and 4 bases respectively, with 7 bases between them. The CDR3 loop spans 13 amino acids. Germline-derived CDR1 and CDR2 are SGHRS and YFSETQ. In nucleotides, the CDR3 is TGCGCCAGCAGCTTGATAGTAGCAGATACGCAGTATTTT. Its translation is CASSLIVADTQYF.

The chain links TRBV30 to TRBJ1-4, with TRBD1 matching over 8 bases. Germline V gives CDR1 GTSNPN, CDR2 SVGIG (reference sequence). Losses at the gene ends were 0 bases for V and 7 bases for J; bases not matched to a gene: 10. This CDR3 comprises 16 residues. CDR3 region: CAWSVPGGLMGEKLFF. The CDR3 bases are TGTGCCTGGAGTGTACCAGGGGGCCTGATGGGTGAAAAACTGTTTTTT.

The rearrangement uses TRBV5-1 and TRBJ2-7, with 7 positions matching TRBD2. V dropped 0 bases and J dropped 4; count of bases not matched to a gene: 10. The germline V gene encodes CDR1 SGHRS and CDR2 YFSETQ. The CDR3 spans 16 residues. The CDR3 protein is CASSLGMGSGRYEQYF. The CDR3 DNA reads TGCGCCAGCAGCTTGGGTATGGGTAGCGGGCGTTACGAGCAGTACTTC. The full variable domain, rest sourced from reference TRBV5-1 and TRBJ2-7, is KAGVTQTPRYLIKTRGQQVTLSCSPISGHRSVSWYQQTPGQGLQFLFEYFSETQRNKGNFPGRFSGRQFSNSRSEMNVSTLELGDSALYLCASSLGMGSGRYEQYFGPGTRLTVT.

The chain employs TRBV5-6 and TRBJ1-5; D remains ambiguous. This CDR3 contains 13 residues. Trimming shortened V by 3 bases and J by 9 bases, and 13 bases separated the two germline ends. The germline gives CDR1 SGHDT, CDR2 YYEEEE. This chain's CDR3 is CASSSPPGGPQHF. CDR3 bases: TGTGCCAGCAGCTCCCCCCCCGGTGGGCCCCAGCATTTT.

The chain's CDR3 is CASSYGHNYGYTF. The CDR3 DNA reads TGTGCCAGCAGTTACGGGCATAACTATGGCTACACCTTC. The chain links TRBV6-5 to TRBJ1-2; no reliable D call. Trimming left V 2 bases short and J 1 base short, with 5 bases between. Germline V gives CDR1 MNHEY, CDR2 SVGAGI. CDR3 length equals 13 residues.